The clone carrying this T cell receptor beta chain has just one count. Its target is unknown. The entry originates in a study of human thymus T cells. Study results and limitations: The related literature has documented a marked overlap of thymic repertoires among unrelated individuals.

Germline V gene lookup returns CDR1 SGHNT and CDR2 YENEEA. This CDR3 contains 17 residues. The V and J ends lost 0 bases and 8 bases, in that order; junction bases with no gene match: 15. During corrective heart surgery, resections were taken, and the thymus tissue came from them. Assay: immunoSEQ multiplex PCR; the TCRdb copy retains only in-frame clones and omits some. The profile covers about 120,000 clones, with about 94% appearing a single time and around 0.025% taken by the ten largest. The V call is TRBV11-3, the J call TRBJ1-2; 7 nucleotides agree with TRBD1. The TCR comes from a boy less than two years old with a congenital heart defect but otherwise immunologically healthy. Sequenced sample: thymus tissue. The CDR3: CASSLDGWSGGDGGYTF. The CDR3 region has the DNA TGTGCCAGCAGCTTAGATGGTTGGTCAGGGGGAGATGGAGGCTACACCTTC.